One and the same sample provided the 10 T cell receptor beta chains below, sequenced in a study of blood T cell repertoires in COVID-19. Assay: immunoSEQ multiplex PCR; the TCRdb copy retains only in-frame clones and omits some. The sample lists around 72,000 clones, around 90% occurring once. The specimen was peripheral blood. These TCRs come from a man aged 45-65 years with acute or convalescent COVID-19.

The chain employs TRBV15 and TRBJ2-3; D gene uncertain. The germline V gene encodes CDR1 LNHNV and CDR2 YYDKDF (reference sequence). This CDR3 is built from 13 residues. The germline V and J ends were trimmed by 1 base and 0 bases, with 2 bases remaining between them. CDR3 sequence (DNA): TGTGCCACCAGCAGAGCTAGCACAGATACGCAGTATTTT. Translated: CATSRASTDTQYF.

The chain's CDR3 is CASSTSGGAYEQFF. CDR3 coding DNA: TGTGCCAGCAGCACTAGCGGGGGGGCCTATGAGCAGTTCTTC. The genes are TRBV7-8 and TRBJ2-1; 13 positions agree with TRBD2. The germline V gene has CDR1 SGHVS and CDR2 FQNEAQ. Losses at the gene ends were 5 bases for V and 8 bases for J; bases not matched to a gene: 3. The CDR3 covers 14 residues. Using reference TRBV7-8 and TRBJ2-1 for the parts outside the CDR3, the full variable domain is GAGVSQSPRYKVAKRGQDVALRCDPISGHVSLFWYQQALGQGPEFLTYFQNEAQLDKSGLPSDRFFAERPEGSVSTLKIQRTQQEDSAVYLCASSTSGGAYEQFFGPGTRLTVL.

Concerning this clone: Within the sample, other DNA sequences also encode this same CDR3. The V gene is TRBV3-1 (or the pseudogene TRBV3-2), the J gene TRBJ1-2; no clear D gene. This CDR3 comprises 12 residues. Germline V CDR1 and CDR2: LGHDT, YNNKEL (reference sequence). Trimming left V 1 base short and J 6 bases short, with 6 bases between. The CDR3 spells CASSQAGNGYTF. CDR3 in DNA: TGTGCCAGCAGCCAAGCCGGGAATGGCTACACCTTC.

The V and J genes are TRBV19 and TRBJ1-5, with D perhaps matching TRBD1 (5 bases). V lost 6 bases, J lost 0 bases, and 9 bases lay in between. Germline V gene data show CDR1 as LNHDA and CDR2 as SQIVND (reference sequence). The CDR3 is 14 amino acids. The CDR3 DNA follows: TGTGCCAGTAGGGGGCAAGGTAGCAATCAGCCCCAGCATTTT. This codes for CASRGQGSNQPQHF. Based on the CDR3 plus reference TRBV19 and TRBJ1-5, the full variable domain is DGGITQSPKYLFRKEGQNVTLSCEQNLNHDAMYWYRQDPGQGLRLIYYSQIVNDFQKGDIAEGYSVSREKKESFPLTVTSAQKNPTAFYLCASRGQGSNQPQHFGDGTRLSIL.

The chain recombines TRBV6-4 with TRBJ2-3, with 7 nucleotides matching TRBD1. Trimming took 7 bases from V and 4 from J; bases not matched to a gene: 8. This CDR3 region has 14 residues. Germline V gives CDR1 MRHNA, CDR2 SNTAGT. The chain's CDR3 is CASKGGRVPDTQYF. In DNA, the CDR3 is TGTGCCAGCAAAGGGGGCCGCGTCCCAGATACGCAGTATTTT.

V and J are TRBV7-3 and TRBJ1-2, with D maybe TRBD1 (5 bases). Germline CDR1 reads SGHTA; CDR2 reads FQGTGA. This CDR3 has 13 amino acids. V was shortened by 4 bases and J by 2 bases, with 8 bases between the two germline ends. The CDR3 bases are TGTGCCAGCAGCTCAGGACAAAACTATGGCTACACCTTC. It translates to CASSSGQNYGYTF.

The chain couples TRBV29-1 to TRBJ2-3; TRBD1 agrees at 9 bases. The V segment lost 5 bases and the J segment 2 bases; nucleotides outside the gene matches: 8. This CDR3 contains 15 residues. Germline CDR1 is SQVTM and CDR2 is ANQGSEA. DNA for the CDR3: TGCAGCGTTTCCCCGACAGGGGGAATCACAGATACGCAGTATTTT. Protein product: CSVSPTGGITDTQYF.

The rearrangement links TRBV11-1 to TRBJ2-1; 7 nucleotides agree with TRBD1. Trimming at V came to 5 bases and at J to 4 bases, leaving 8 bases not matched to a gene. Germline CDR1 is SGHAT and CDR2 is FQDESV (reference sequence). The CDR3 is 15 residues long. The CDR3 coding sequence is TGTGCCAGCAGCAGCCGGGACAGTTTTTACAATGAGCAGTTCTTC. Amino acids: CASSSRDSFYNEQFF.

Only one count was recorded for this clone. The chain is built from TRBV5-6 and TRBJ2-7; no clear D. From germline, CDR1 is SGHDT and CDR2 YYEEEE. Between the trimmed V and J ends, which lost 0 bases and 0 bases, there was a span of 13 bases. The CDR3 totals 16 residues. The CDR3 region is CASSLVAYYNSYEQYF. The CDR3 region has the DNA TGTGCCAGCAGCTTGGTGGCCTACTATAACTCCTACGAGCAGTACTTC.

The V and J genes are TRBV19 and TRBJ2-3; 9 bases align to TRBD2. Trimming took 5 bases from V and 14 from J; bases not matched to a gene: 20. The germline gives CDR1 LNHDA, CDR2 SQIVND (reference sequence). The CDR3 contains 16 residues. Written as DNA, the CDR3 is TGTGCCAGTAGTTCCCGCTTCGACGTGCGGGGGGGCCTGACGTATTTT. Amino acids: CASSSRFDVRGGLTYF.